The sequence of this TCR beta chain was determined in a study of shared clonotypes between healthy human individuals. Study in general: Researchers drew samples from two women and three men aged 18 to 49. Study results and caveats: The researchers took only blood, and tissue repertoires probably look different.

About this clone itself: As yet, its antigen is unknown.

The germline V gene encodes CDR1 MNHEY and CDR2 SMNVEV (reference sequence). With V trimmed by 8 bases and J by 4 bases, 9 bases remained unmatched. The CDR3 consists of 16 residues. The naive CD8 population came from CD45RO-negative cells selected for CCR7, without terminally differentiated effector memory CD45RA+ cells. Participating donors were healthy, HIV-negative adults free of recent acute infections or vaccinations. Generated by immunoSEQ multiplex PCR, the TCRdb table keeps only in-frame clones and is missing some. The sample lists roughly 2.1 million clones; approximately 94% were seen once.

The TCR sequence derives from a man aged 18 to 30 in good health. Some clones in this sample may be carry-over from other donors' samples. The chain uses TRBV27 and TRBJ2-6, with TRBD1 matching over 9 bases. The sample consisted of naive CD8+ T cells from PBMCs. The DNA for the CDR3 is TGTGCCAGCGGTCAGAACAGGGGGCGAGGGGCCAACGTCCTGACTTTC. Protein: CASGQNRGRGANVLTF.